These 20 T cell receptor beta chains originate from one sample sequenced in a study of cytomegalovirus exposure and HLA in healthy donors. With 60 Vbeta and 13 Jbeta primers, the PCR was carried out. The repertoire was sequenced with immunoSEQ multiplex PCR; TCRdb's copy has only in-frame clones and lacks some. Of 100,000 to 150,000 clones in the sample, 75% to 80% were seen once. The sample was PBMCs. The receptors were sampled from a woman aged 55-75 years in good health and CMV-seronegative.

This rearrangement joins TRBV9 to TRBJ2-7; D is ambiguous. The CDR3 loop spans 14 amino acids. Germline values: CDR1 SGDLS, CDR2 YYNGEE. V was clipped by 6 bases and J by 0 bases, with 13 bases between them. The CDR3 nucleotides are TGTGCCAGCACCCAAGCTCGAGGCTCCTACGAGCAGTACTTC. Residues: CASTQARGSYEQYF.

V gene TRBV5-1 combines with J gene TRBJ1-5, with D possibly being TRBD1 (5 bases). V was trimmed by 0 bases and J by 1 base, leaving 8 bases between them. Germline V gene data show CDR1 as SGHRS and CDR2 as YFSETQ. The CDR3 loop spans 15 amino acids. CDR3 coding DNA: TGCGCCAGCAGCTTGGAGGCAGGGAGCAATCAGCCCCAGCATTTT. Translated: CASSLEAGSNQPQHF.

The J gene is TRBJ2-7, the V gene TRBV5-1, with 15 nucleotides matching TRBD2. The V gene end was trimmed by 4 bases and the J gene end by 1 base; junction bases not matched to a gene: 6. The germline CDR1 and CDR2 sequences are SGHRS and YFSETQ. The CDR3 spans 17 residues. DNA for the CDR3: TGCGCCAGCAGCACCGGGACTAGCGGGAGGAGGTCCTACGAGCAGTACTTC. Translating it yields CASSTGTSGRRSYEQYF.

This chain links TRBV6-1 with TRBJ2-3; D gene uncertain. The germline gives CDR1 MNHNS, CDR2 SASEGT. The CDR3 is 12 residues long. Trimming removed 7 bases from V and 2 bases from J, with 7 bases in between. The CDR3, as DNA: TGTGCCAGCAATCAGTTCACAGATACGCAGTATTTT. Translation gives CASNQFTDTQYF.

The chain recombines TRBV2 with TRBJ1-4, with 8 bases fitting TRBD1. Germline lookup yields CDR1 SNHLY and CDR2 FYNNEI. V was pared by 5 bases and J by 7 bases, with 9 bases of the junction left unmatched. The CDR3 totals 15 residues. The CDR3 DNA follows: TGTGCCAGCAGTACGGGACAGGTCTACGGTGAAAAACTGTTTTTT. It codes for CASSTGQVYGEKLFF.

The DNA for the CDR3 is TGCGCCAGCAGCTTGAAACAGGGGGCGGGATATGGCTACACCTTC. This sequence encodes CASSLKQGAGYGYTF. This chain connects TRBV5-1 to TRBJ1-2; 9 bases agree with TRBD1. CDR3 length equals 15 residues. CDR1 and CDR2 (germline): SGHRS, YFSETQ. The ends lost 1 base at V and 5 bases at J; junction bases unmatched: 6.

The rearrangement links TRBV5-6 to TRBJ2-1; the D gene is possibly TRBD2 (6 bases). The V end lost 2 bases, the J end lost 7 bases, and 22 bases lay between the germline ends. There are 17 residues in the CDR3. In germline, CDR1 is SGHDT, CDR2 YYEEEE. The CDR3, as DNA: TGTGCCAGCAGCTTCCCACTAACGCGACAGCGGGCTAATGAGCAGTTCTTC. Its protein is CASSFPLTRQRANEQFF.

This clone has just a few counts. The chain has TRBV7-9 and TRBJ2-1; D is undetermined. Per the germline V gene, CDR1 is SEHNR and CDR2 is FQNEAQ (reference sequence). V was pared by 1 base and J by 5 bases, with 6 bases between. This CDR3 contains 13 residues. CDR3: CASSLGWHNEQFF. Written as DNA, the CDR3 is TGTGCCAGCAGCTTAGGGTGGCACAATGAGCAGTTCTTC.

The chain carries TRBV7-9 and TRBJ1-1, with TRBD1 identical over 7 bases. This CDR3 has 13 residues. The germline gives CDR1 SEHNR, CDR2 FQNEAQ (reference sequence). V shed 3 bases, J shed 5 bases, and the junction held 3 bases outside the gene matches. The DNA of the CDR3 is TGTGCCAGCAGCTTCCCAGGGGGGACTGAAGCTTTCTTT. Translation gives CASSFPGGTEAFF.

This clone has just one count. In DNA, the CDR3 is TGTGCCAGCAGCCACCCAGGGAACACTGAAGCTTTCTTT. Its translation is CASSHPGNTEAFF. This sequence joins TRBV11-1 and TRBJ1-1; the D is unclear. Germline loops: CDR1 SGHAT, CDR2 FQDESV (reference sequence). The CDR3 runs 13 residues. With 5 bases removed from V and 1 base from J, the gap between germline ends came to 8 bases.

V is TRBV2 and J is TRBJ2-1; 8 bases are a match to TRBD2. V was clipped by 5 bases and J by 8 bases; unmatched bases: 5. CDR3 length: 13 amino acids. From germline, CDR1 is SNHLY and CDR2 FYNNEI. Here the CDR3 DNA reads TGTGCCAGCAGTTGGACTAGCCGCGATGAGCAGTTCTTC. This encodes CASSWTSRDEQFF. Supplemented by reference TRBV2 and TRBJ2-1, the full variable domain reads EPEVTQTPSHQVTQMGQEVILRCVPISNHLYFYWYRQILGQKVEFLVSFYNNEISEKSEIFDDQFSVERPDGSNFTLKIRSTKLEDSAMYFCASSWTSRDEQFFGPGTRLTVL.

The rearrangement joins TRBV6-5 to TRBJ1-1; 7 bases map to TRBD1. Germline V gene data show CDR1 as MNHEY and CDR2 as SVGAGI. CDR3 length: 14 amino acids. The V segment lost 5 bases and the J segment 5 bases; nucleotides outside the gene matches: 8. Here the CDR3 DNA reads TGTGCCAGCAGTAAACAAGGGACAGCTACTGAAGCTTTCTTT. Translating gives CASSKQGTATEAFF.

The rearrangement links TRBV28 to TRBJ1-2; D is unresolved. CDR1 is MDHEN, CDR2 SYDVKM, per germline. This CDR3 is 14 amino acids long. The V end was cut by 3 bases, the J end by 7 bases, with 15 bases between. Here the CDR3 reads CASSFDSRLGGYTF. In DNA, the CDR3 is TGTGCCAGCAGTTTTGATTCCAGACTTGGTGGCTACACCTTC.

The chain combines TRBV5-1 with TRBJ1-1; perhaps TRBD1 as D (6 bases). The germline V and J ends were trimmed by 0 bases and 8 bases, with 17 bases remaining between them. The CDR3 sequence is 15 residues long. CDR1 is SGHRS and CDR2 is YFSETQ in the germline V gene. CDR3 in DNA: TGCGCCAGCAGCTTGGAGTCGGCAGGGAGGGGGGAAGCTTTCTTT. This encodes CASSLESAGRGEAFF.

The V call is TRBV19, the J call TRBJ2-3, with TRBD1 as a possible D gene (6 bases). Looked up from germline, CDR1 is LNHDA and CDR2 is SQIVND (reference sequence). Trimming shortened V by 5 bases and J by 2 bases, and 14 bases separated the two germline ends. The length of the CDR3 is 15 residues. CDR3 coding DNA: TGTGCCAGTAGTGGCAAACAGGGACCCACAGATACGCAGTATTTT. As protein: CASSGKQGPTDTQYF.

The V gene is TRBV10-1, the J gene TRBJ2-2, with D possibly being TRBD2 (6 bases). V was trimmed by 2 bases and J by 7 bases, leaving 17 bases between them. This CDR3 contains 16 residues. CDR1 is WNHNN, CDR2 SYGVQD, per germline (reference sequence). The CDR3 is CASSEVERAGGGELFF. Written as DNA, the CDR3 is TGCGCCAGCAGTGAGGTCGAGCGGGCCGGAGGCGGGGAGCTGTTTTTT.

This rearrangement joins TRBV5-1 to TRBJ2-5; possibly TRBD1 for D (5 bases). The J call is doubtful: the DNA matches TRBJ2-7 better. Per germline, CDR1 SGHRS and CDR2 YFSETQ. This CDR3 spans 14 amino acids. The CDR3 is CASSLQQESYEQYF. The CDR3 coding sequence is TGCGCCAGCAGCTTGCAACAGGAGTCCTACGAGCAGTACTTC.

The chain is built from TRBV18 and TRBJ1-1, with D possibly being TRBD1 (6 bases). V lost 3 bases to trimming and J lost 1 base, with 12 bases between them. Germline assignment: CDR1 KGHSH and CDR2 LQKENI. The length of the CDR3 is 15 residues. The DNA of the CDR3 is TGTGCCAGCTCACCGACGCTGGACAGGAACACTGAAGCTTTCTTT. This translates into CASSPTLDRNTEAFF.

V usage is TRBV6-7 and J usage is TRBJ2-7; D is possibly TRBD2 (7 bases). TRBV6-7 is an open reading frame, and its role is uncertain. V lost 2 bases and J 2 bases, leaving 13 bases between the germline ends. The CDR3 is 15 residues long. This CDR3 is CASSYRGAFTYEQYF. In DNA form, the CDR3 reads TGTGCCAGCAGTTACCGGGGGGCGTTTACCTACGAGCAGTACTTC.

The gene calls are TRBV4-1 and TRBJ1-1, with 9 bases that match TRBD1. Germline values: CDR1 MGHRA, CDR2 YSYEKL. CDR3 length: 13 residues. With V trimmed by 8 bases and J by 3 bases, 4 bases remained unmatched. CDR3 bases: TGCGCCAGCGGGGGACAGGGAGACACTGAAGCTTTCTTT. It encodes CASGGQGDTEAFF.